This passage covers 27 T cell receptor beta chains from one sample sequenced in a study of blood T cell repertoires in COVID-19. Using immunoSEQ multiplex PCR, the repertoire was profiled, and TCRdb retains in-frame clones only, with some absent. The data contain about 74,000 clones, roughly 81% of them singletons. Sequencing was carried out using peripheral blood. All receptors come from a man between 65 and 80 years old with acute or convalescent COVID-19.

The chain has TRBV6-5 and TRBJ2-2, with D perhaps matching TRBD2 (5 bases). The V gene's germline CDR1 is MNHEY and CDR2 SVGAGI. This CDR3 region has 15 residues. V was cut by 8 bases and J by 4 bases, with 17 bases left in between. In DNA form, the CDR3 reads TGTGCCAGCTCCCTAGAGGGAGTAGGCACCGGGGAGCTGTTTTTT. This codes for CASSLEGVGTGELFF.

The rearrangement uses TRBV7-2 and TRBJ2-2, with 9 bases identical to TRBD1. Germline loops: CDR1 SGHTA, CDR2 FQGNSA. The CDR3 covers 15 residues. After removal of 5 bases from V and 5 bases from J, the junction contained 6 bases not matched to a gene. Here the CDR3 reads CASSPTGGATGELFF. The CDR3 DNA is TGTGCCAGCAGCCCAACAGGGGGCGCGACCGGGGAGCTGTTTTTT.

V usage is TRBV11-2 and J usage is TRBJ1-1; D is undetermined. The ends were cut back, 3 bases at V and 1 base at J, with 6 bases in the middle. Germline V lookup: CDR1 SGHAT, CDR2 FQNNGV. This CDR3 is 13 amino acids long. The CDR3 region is CASSFAQNTEAFF. The CDR3 DNA follows: TGTGCCAGCAGCTTTGCACAGAACACTGAAGCTTTCTTT.

V usage is TRBV11-2 and J usage is TRBJ2-1; 14 nucleotides line up with TRBD2. The V gene's germline CDR1 is SGHAT and CDR2 FQNNGV. Germline trimming cut 5 bases from V and 0 bases from J; bases unmatched to any gene: 3. This CDR3 contains 17 residues. The DNA of the CDR3 is TGTGCCAGCAGCGCCGGGACTAGCGGGAGCTCCTACAATGAGCAGTTCTTC. Residues: CASSAGTSGSSYNEQFF.

This clone was detected once. J is TRBJ1-5 and V is TRBV6-6; D may be TRBD1 (6 bases). The V and J ends lost 4 bases and 0 bases respectively, with 13 bases between them. This CDR3 is 16 amino acids long. Germline V lookup: CDR1 MNHNY, CDR2 SVGAGI (reference sequence). The CDR3 DNA reads TGTGCCAGCAGTTTCCCAGACAGGTATAGCAATCAGCCCCAGCATTTT. It codes for CASSFPDRYSNQPQHF.

In this sample, this clone turned up a few times. V and J are TRBV11-3 and TRBJ2-2; TRBD1 agrees at 8 bases. Germline CDR1 and CDR2: SGHNT and YENEEA. The V gene end was trimmed by 4 bases and the J gene end by 8 bases; junction bases not matched to a gene: 12. This CDR3 comprises 16 residues. This chain's CDR3 is CASSSQNRGKLGELFF. DNA of the CDR3: TGTGCCAGCAGCTCCCAAAACAGGGGGAAACTTGGGGAGCTGTTTTTT.

V gene TRBV2 combines with J gene TRBJ2-5; tentative D call: TRBD2 (6 bases). The CDR3 spans 15 residues. V was pared by 6 bases and J by 5 bases, with 19 bases between. Germline-derived CDR1 and CDR2 are SNHLY and FYNNEI. CDR3 nucleotides: TGTGCCAGCAGCCACCGACCCCGGGGACTCGAGACCCAGTACTTC. Protein sequence: CASSHRPRGLETQYF.

The chain recombines TRBV6-2 or TRBV6-3 with TRBJ1-1; D ambiguous. V was shortened by 3 bases and J by 0 bases, with 5 bases between the two germline ends. The CDR3 totals 13 residues. CDR1 and CDR2 from the germline V gene are MNHEY and SVGEGT. The CDR3 loop is CASSYYMNTEAFF. The CDR3 DNA sequence: TGTGCCAGCAGTTATTATATGAACACTGAAGCTTTCTTT.

The chain carries TRBV5-1 and TRBJ1-4, with D possibly matching TRBD1 (5 bases). V shed 7 bases and J shed 3 bases, with 19 bases lying between them. The length of the CDR3 is 16 residues. Per germline, CDR1 SGHRS and CDR2 YFSETQ. The CDR3 is CASSIPAGLPNEKLFF. Here the CDR3 DNA reads TGCGCCAGCTCTATCCCCGCGGGACTGCCTAATGAAAAACTGTTTTTT.

The J gene is TRBJ2-6, the V gene TRBV6-6, with 12 bases lining up with TRBD1. The CDR3 totals 16 residues. The trim removed 8 bases at V and 2 bases at J, leaving 4 bases unmatched. CDR1 and CDR2 (germline): MNHNY, SVGAGI (reference sequence). In DNA, the CDR3 is TGTGCCAGCCGGGACAGGGGGCGTCCTGGGGCCAACGTCCTGACTTTC. It translates to CASRDRGRPGANVLTF.

The V gene is TRBV19, the J gene TRBJ2-1; no firm D call. CDR3 length: 12 residues. Germline V gene sequence: CDR1 LNHDA, CDR2 SQIVND (reference sequence). V lost 3 bases and J 8 bases, leaving 8 bases between the germline ends. The CDR3, as DNA: TGTGCCAGTAGTATCAGTTACGATGAGCAGTTCTTC. Amino acids: CASSISYDEQFF. The whole variable domain, remainder taken from reference TRBV19 and TRBJ2-1, is DGGITQSPKYLFRKEGQNVTLSCEQNLNHDAMYWYRQDPGQGLRLIYYSQIVNDFQKGDIAEGYSVSREKKESFPLTVTSAQKNPTAFYLCASSISYDEQFFGPGTRLTVL.

This chain uses TRBV19 with TRBJ1-2; no definite D call. The CDR3 length is 14 residues. V lost 0 bases, J lost 4 bases, and 9 bases lay in between. In germline, CDR1 is LNHDA, CDR2 SQIVND (reference sequence). The CDR3 sequence: CASSIDGSGYGYTF. Written as DNA, the CDR3 is TGTGCCAGTAGTATAGATGGGTCAGGCTATGGCTACACCTTC.

The rearrangement joins TRBV11-1 to TRBJ2-1; tentatively, D is TRBD1 (7 bases). Germline lookup yields CDR1 SGHAT and CDR2 FQDESV (reference sequence). The V end lost 5 bases, the J end lost 5 bases, and 16 bases lay between the germline ends. The CDR3 runs 15 residues. The CDR3 DNA follows: TGTGCCAGCAGCCTCGGGGCCAGGGGGGACAATGAGCAGTTCTTC. Translating gives CASSLGARGDNEQFF.

The chain employs TRBV7-2 and TRBJ2-7, with D possibly matching TRBD1 (6 bases). V shed 4 bases and J shed 3 bases, with 10 bases lying between them. Germline V CDR1 and CDR2: SGHTA, FQGNSA. There are 13 residues in the CDR3. CDR3 loop: CASSSLRGYEQYF. The DNA for the CDR3 is TGTGCCAGCAGCTCCCTCAGGGGCTACGAGCAGTACTTC.

The gene calls are TRBV7-9 and TRBJ2-7; D call uncertain. The V gene lost 1 base and the J gene lost 4 bases, with 8 bases spanning the gap. The CDR3 has 13 residues. The germline V gene encodes CDR1 SEHNR and CDR2 FQNEAQ (reference sequence). The CDR3 is CASSLGNWYEQYF. The CDR3, as DNA: TGTGCCAGCAGCTTAGGAAACTGGTACGAGCAGTACTTC.

This chain joins TRBV19 and TRBJ2-5, with 10 bases matching TRBD1. Germline V gene data show CDR1 as LNHDA and CDR2 as SQIVND (reference sequence). V lost 3 bases to trimming and J lost 5 bases; unmatched junction nucleotides: 9. The CDR3 loop spans 16 amino acids. This CDR3 is CASSIEETGGRETQYF. The CDR3 DNA reads TGTGCCAGTAGTATTGAGGAGACAGGGGGCAGGGAGACCCAGTACTTC.

The chain carries TRBV7-3 and TRBJ2-1; 9 bases fit TRBD2. The germline V gene encodes CDR1 SGHTA and CDR2 FQGTGA. The CDR3 is 19 residues long. Trimming cost V 5 bases and J 0 bases; bases outside gene matches: 14. The CDR3 region has the DNA TGTGCCAGCAGCGCTCCCGCGGCTAGCGGGGAAAGCTCCTACAATGAGCAGTTCTTC. Translating gives CASSAPAASGESSYNEQFF.

The chain employs TRBV2 and TRBJ2-3; 7 nucleotides match TRBD2. After removal of 3 bases from V and 0 bases from J, the junction contained 18 bases not matched to a gene. The CDR3 sequence is 20 residues long. Germline assignment: CDR1 SNHLY and CDR2 FYNNEI. The CDR3: CASSETHGGTSDHSTDTQYF. The CDR3 nucleotides are TGTGCCAGCAGTGAGACTCACGGTGGAACTAGCGACCATAGCACAGATACGCAGTATTTT. Full variable domain (remainder filled in from reference TRBV2 and TRBJ2-3): EPEVTQTPSHQVTQMGQEVILRCVPISNHLYFYWYRQILGQKVEFLVSFYNNEISEKSEIFDDQFSVERPDGSNFTLKIRSTKLEDSAMYFCASSETHGGTSDHSTDTQYFGPGTRLTVL.

The CDR3 is CASSPQGNQPQHF. The DNA for the CDR3 is TGTGCCAGCTCACCCCAGGGGAATCAGCCCCAGCATTTT. The chain recombines TRBV18 with TRBJ1-5; a possible D gene is TRBD1 (6 bases). Trimming removed 3 bases at V and 4 bases at J, with 7 bases between. CDR1 and CDR2 from the germline V gene are KGHSH and LQKENI. The CDR3 totals 13 residues.

In its sample, this clone was seen once. The chain has TRBV27 and TRBJ1-5; D perhaps matches TRBD1 (6 bases). The CDR3 length is 14 residues. Germline assignment: CDR1 MNHEY and CDR2 SMNVEV (reference sequence). Trimming cost V 3 bases and J 7 bases, with 13 bases left between them. Here the CDR3 reads CASSFSGAGQPQHF. The CDR3, as DNA: TGTGCCAGCAGTTTTTCAGGGGCAGGGCAGCCCCAGCATTTT.

The J gene is TRBJ2-3, the V gene TRBV28; 11 nucleotides agree with TRBD2. The germline V gene has CDR1 MDHEN and CDR2 SYDVKM. This CDR3 contains 14 residues. Unmatched junction bases numbered 3, after V lost 6 bases and J lost 4 bases. This chain's CDR3 is CASRLAGGPDTQYF. The CDR3 nucleotides are TGTGCCAGCAGGCTAGCGGGGGGCCCAGATACGCAGTATTTT. The full variable domain, completed using reference TRBV28 and TRBJ2-3, is DVKVTQSSRYLVKRTGEKVFLECVQDMDHENMFWYRQDPGLGLRLIYFSYDVKMKEKGDIPEGYSVSREKKERFSLILESASTNQTSMYLCASRLAGGPDTQYFGPGTRLTVL.

CDR3 DNA sequence: TGCGCCAGCAGTCCACCGGAGCTTAACTATGGCTACACCTTC. This gives the protein CASSPPELNYGYTF. The gene calls are TRBV4-1 and TRBJ1-2; D not resolved. Germline CDR1 is MGHRA and CDR2 is YSYEKL. Trimming pared 6 bases from V and 1 base from J, leaving 12 bases between. The CDR3 spans 14 residues.

The V call is TRBV7-3, the J call TRBJ1-1; D remains unclear. The V end was cut by 8 bases, the J end by 6 bases, with 16 bases between. In germline, CDR1 is SGHTA, CDR2 FQGTGA. The CDR3 length is 13 residues. The DNA for the CDR3 is TGTGCCAGCGCTATTCGATTCGAGTCTGAAGCTTTCTTT. It translates to CASAIRFESEAFF.

The chain employs TRBV27 and TRBJ2-7; tentative D call: TRBD2 (5 bases). The CDR3 contains 13 residues. Per the germline V gene, CDR1 is MNHEY and CDR2 is SMNVEV (reference sequence). Trimming shortened V by 5 bases and J by 4 bases, and 12 bases separated the two germline ends. In nucleotides, the CDR3 is TGTGCCAGCAGTGGTAGCGCGTTTTACGAGCAGTACTTC. It specifies CASSGSAFYEQYF.

The J gene is TRBJ1-4, the V gene TRBV19; D perhaps matches TRBD1 (6 bases). This CDR3 comprises 13 residues. In germline, CDR1 is LNHDA, CDR2 SQIVND (reference sequence). V was clipped by 6 bases and J by 8 bases, with 13 bases between them. The CDR3 protein is CASRRGFSEKLFF. The CDR3 region has the DNA TGTGCCAGTAGGAGGGGGTTCAGCGAAAAACTGTTTTTT.

V usage is TRBV4-1 and J usage is TRBJ2-7; TRBD2 aligns across 10 bases. The length of the CDR3 is 16 residues. Trimming took 0 bases from V and 1 from J; bases not matched to a gene: 3. CDR1 MGHRA and CDR2 YSYEKL come from the germline V gene. In nucleotides, the CDR3 is TGCGCCAGCAGCCAAGATCCAGCGGGAGGGTCCTACGAGCAGTACTTC. It is translated as CASSQDPAGGSYEQYF.

A single count supports this clone. The V and J genes are TRBV15 and TRBJ2-5, with TRBD2 matching 8 bases. Germline CDR1 and CDR2: LNHNV and YYDKDF (reference sequence). The length of the CDR3 is 17 residues. The V and J ends lost 0 bases and 5 bases, in that order; junction bases with no gene match: 11. The CDR3 DNA sequence: TGTGCCACCAGCAGAGATCCCCTGGCGGGAGGCGCGGAGACCCAGTACTTC. Translating gives CATSRDPLAGGAETQYF.